This T cell receptor (beta chain) was captured by sequencing in a study of blood T cell repertoires in COVID-19. For the study at large: T cells, B-cell-depleted T cells, or PBMCs supplied cDNA or gDNA.

Germline V CDR1 and CDR2: SGHAT, FQNNGV. There are 16 residues in the CDR3. V dropped 2 bases and J dropped 3 bases, with 16 bases sitting between them. Per the authors' pipeline: Scientists estimated how many nucleated cells there were by amplifying reference gene primers. TCRdb's table, derived via immunoSEQ multiplex PCR, lists solely in-frame clones and lacks some. The D gene and trimming were derived from the DNA, and the V and J assignments and clone size from that table. Of about 440,000 clones in the sample, approximately 90% were seen once. Seattle patients were enrolled during active infection and followed longitudinally.

Sequencing used peripheral blood. The gene calls are TRBV11-2 and TRBJ1-1; a possible D gene is TRBD1 (6 bases). The origin of this receptor is a woman aged 50 to 60 with COVID-19, enrolled during active disease. The CDR3 is CASSLIKARGDTEAFF. CDR3 DNA: TGTGCCAGCAGCTTAATAAAGGCCAGGGGAGACACTGAAGCTTTCTTT.